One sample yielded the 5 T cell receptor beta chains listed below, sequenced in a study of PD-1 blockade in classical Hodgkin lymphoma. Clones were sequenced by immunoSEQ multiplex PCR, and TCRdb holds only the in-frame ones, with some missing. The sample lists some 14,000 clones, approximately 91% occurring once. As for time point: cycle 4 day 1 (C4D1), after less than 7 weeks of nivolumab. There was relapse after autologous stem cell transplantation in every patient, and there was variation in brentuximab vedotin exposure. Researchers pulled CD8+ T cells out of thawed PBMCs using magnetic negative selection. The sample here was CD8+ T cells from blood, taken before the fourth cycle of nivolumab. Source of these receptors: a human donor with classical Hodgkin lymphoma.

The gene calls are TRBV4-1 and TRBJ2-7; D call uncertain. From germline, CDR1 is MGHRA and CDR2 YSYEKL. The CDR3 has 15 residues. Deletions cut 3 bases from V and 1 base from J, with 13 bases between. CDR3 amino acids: CASSHLLTGSYEQYF. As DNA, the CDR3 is TGCGCCAGCAGCCACTTATTGACGGGTTCCTACGAGCAGTACTTC.

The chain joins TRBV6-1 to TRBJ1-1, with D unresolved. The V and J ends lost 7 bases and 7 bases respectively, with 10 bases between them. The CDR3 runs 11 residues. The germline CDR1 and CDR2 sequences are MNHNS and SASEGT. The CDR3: CASISYGEAFF. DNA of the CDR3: TGTGCCAGCATCAGTTACGGTGAAGCTTTCTTT.

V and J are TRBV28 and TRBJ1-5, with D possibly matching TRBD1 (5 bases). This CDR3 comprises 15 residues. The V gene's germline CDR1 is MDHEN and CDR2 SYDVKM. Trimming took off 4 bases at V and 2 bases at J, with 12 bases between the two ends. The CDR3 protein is CASSSREWGNQPQHF. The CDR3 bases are TGTGCCAGCAGTTCCAGGGAGTGGGGCAATCAGCCCCAGCATTTT.

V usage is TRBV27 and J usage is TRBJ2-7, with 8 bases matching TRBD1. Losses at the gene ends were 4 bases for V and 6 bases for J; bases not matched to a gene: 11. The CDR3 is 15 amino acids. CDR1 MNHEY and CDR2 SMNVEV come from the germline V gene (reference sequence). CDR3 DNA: TGTGCCAGCAGTTCTTGGACAGGGAGAATGGGCGAGCAGTACTTC. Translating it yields CASSSWTGRMGEQYF.

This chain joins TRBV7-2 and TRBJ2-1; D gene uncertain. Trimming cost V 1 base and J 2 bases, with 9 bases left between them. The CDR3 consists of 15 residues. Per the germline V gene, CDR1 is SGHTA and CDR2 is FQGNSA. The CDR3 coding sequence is TGTGCCAGCAGCTTAGTTCGATCCCCCTACAATGAGCAGTTCTTC. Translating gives CASSLVRSPYNEQFF.